The 30 T cell receptor beta chains listed next were all sequenced from one sample in a study of T cell responses to AZD1222 COVID-19 vaccine. This table comes from immunoSEQ multiplex PCR, and its TCRdb copy is limited to in-frame clones, with some not included. The data contain about 50,000 clones, 75% to 90% of them singletons. This specimen was peripheral blood, taken on day 0 of AZD1222 vaccination. These receptor sequences come from an adult in good health.

This clone appeared a few times. The chain's CDR3 is CASSSQGVGNTIYF. The CDR3 region has the DNA TGCGCCAGCAGCTCACAGGGTGTTGGAAACACCATATATTTT. The chain couples TRBV5-1 to TRBJ1-3, with D tentatively TRBD1 (6 bases). The V gene's germline CDR1 is SGHRS and CDR2 YFSETQ. Trimming removed 3 bases at V and 3 bases at J, with 10 bases between. CDR3 size: 14 residues.

The chain recombines TRBV10-3 with TRBJ2-2; 11 bases map to TRBD2. CDR3 size: 13 residues. Germline assignment: CDR1 ENHRY and CDR2 SYGVKD. Unmatched junction bases numbered 4, after V lost 6 bases and J lost 10 bases. The CDR3 region is CAIRLAGDEELFF. In DNA form, the CDR3 reads TGTGCCATCAGACTAGCGGGAGATGAGGAGCTGTTTTTT.

The V gene is TRBV30, the J gene TRBJ1-1, with D unresolved. CDR1 is GTSNPN and CDR2 is SVGIG in the germline V gene (reference sequence). The germline V and J ends were trimmed by 1 base and 4 bases, with 13 bases remaining between them. The CDR3 consists of 14 residues. CDR3 in DNA: TGTGCCTGGAGTGGGAGGGTTTTGGGCACTGAAGCTTTCTTT. This encodes CAWSGRVLGTEAFF.

This clone has just a few counts. V usage is TRBV7-8 and J usage is TRBJ1-1; no clear D. V gave up 5 bases and J gave up 4 bases, with 8 bases separating them. In germline, CDR1 is SGHVS, CDR2 FQNEAQ. CDR3 size: 12 residues. For the CDR3, the DNA is TGTGCCAGCAGCCCCATGCCCACTGAAGCTTTCTTT. Protein: CASSPMPTEAFF.

The chain links TRBV27 to TRBJ2-5, with D uncertain. The CDR3 is made up of 12 amino acids. V was trimmed by 3 bases and J by 5 bases, leaving 7 bases between them. Germline CDR1 and CDR2: MNHEY and SMNVEV (reference sequence). The CDR3 region is CASSFHGETQYF. The CDR3 DNA follows: TGTGCCAGCAGTTTTCATGGCGAGACCCAGTACTTC.

Only one count was recorded for this clone. CDR3 in amino acids: CAWSGTSGRAITGELFF. The CDR3 DNA reads as TGTGCCTGGAGTGGAACTAGCGGGAGGGCCATCACCGGGGAGCTGTTTTTT. The gene calls are TRBV30 and TRBJ2-2; 13 nucleotides align to TRBD2. With 1 base clipped from V and 4 bases from J, the junction kept 6 bases outside the gene matches. There are 17 residues in the CDR3. The germline CDR1 and CDR2 sequences are GTSNPN and SVGIG (reference sequence).

This CDR3 is CASSLGSSSGANVLTF. The CDR3 DNA is TGCGCCAGCAGCCTTGGGTCTAGCTCTGGGGCCAACGTCCTGACTTTC. The J gene is TRBJ2-6, the V gene TRBV4-3, with D hard to call. Germline lookup yields CDR1 LGHNA and CDR2 YSLEER. There are 16 residues in the CDR3. Trimming left V 4 bases short and J 0 bases short, with 10 bases between.

The CDR3: CAWSIGTNEKLFF. CDR3 coding DNA: TGTGCCTGGAGTATAGGGACGAATGAAAAACTGTTTTTT. V usage is TRBV30 and J usage is TRBJ1-4; D might be TRBD1 (5 bases). The CDR3 is 13 amino acids. Germline lookup yields CDR1 GTSNPN and CDR2 SVGIG (reference sequence). Trimming took off 2 bases at V and 5 bases at J, with 9 bases between the two ends.

The gene calls are TRBV7-9 and TRBJ1-1; no clear D. V lost 1 base, J lost 8 bases, and 8 bases lay in between. Germline V CDR1 and CDR2: SEHNR, FQNEAQ (reference sequence). The length of the CDR3 is 12 residues. CDR3 protein: CASSLERIEAFF. CDR3 sequence (DNA): TGTGCCAGCAGCTTAGAGAGGATAGAAGCTTTCTTT.

DNA for the CDR3: TGTGCCAGCAGTTCCAGGGGAGAGACCCAGTACTTC. It encodes CASSSRGETQYF. The V and J genes are TRBV6-2 or TRBV6-3 and TRBJ2-5; weak D call: TRBD1 (6 bases). Germline V gives CDR1 MNHEY, CDR2 SVGEGT. The CDR3 loop spans 12 amino acids. V was trimmed by 4 bases and J by 4 bases, leaving 7 bases between them.

CDR3 region: CASSSEGATASPNEKLFF. The CDR3 DNA sequence: TGTGCCAGCAGCTCCGAGGGCGCTACTGCTTCCCCTAATGAAAAACTGTTTTTT. The V gene is TRBV7-8, the J gene TRBJ1-4; no reliable D call. The ends were cut back, 4 bases at V and 3 bases at J, with 21 bases in the middle. This CDR3 is 18 amino acids long. The germline V gene encodes CDR1 SGHVS and CDR2 FQNEAQ. Based on the CDR3 plus reference TRBV7-8 and TRBJ1-4, the full variable domain is GAGVSQSPRYKVAKRGQDVALRCDPISGHVSLFWYQQALGQGPEFLTYFQNEAQLDKSGLPSDRFFAERPEGSVSTLKIQRTQQEDSAVYLCASSSEGATASPNEKLFFGSGTQLSVL.

V is TRBV6-5 and J is TRBJ1-1, with 9 bases lining up with TRBD1. Germline V gene data show CDR1 as MNHEY and CDR2 as SVGAGI. The CDR3 is 14 residues long. After removal of 5 bases from V and 3 bases from J, the junction contained 4 bases not matched to a gene. CDR3 sequence: CASSRGQGDTEAFF. CDR3 in DNA: TGTGCCAGCAGTAGGGGACAGGGTGACACTGAAGCTTTCTTT.

V gene TRBV9 combines with J gene TRBJ2-1, with TRBD2 identical over 9 bases. The V gene's germline CDR1 is SGDLS and CDR2 YYNGEE. The CDR3 totals 16 residues. The V segment lost 0 bases and the J segment 7 bases; nucleotides outside the gene matches: 8. The CDR3 loop reads CASSVAGAGGTNEQFF. The CDR3 DNA is TGTGCCAGCAGCGTAGCTGGGGCGGGAGGGACGAATGAGCAGTTCTTC.

This chain connects TRBV30 to TRBJ2-7; D is undetermined. CDR1 and CDR2 (germline): GTSNPN, SVGIG (reference sequence). Between the trimmed V and J ends, which lost 6 bases and 4 bases, there was a span of 19 bases. The CDR3 is made up of 14 amino acids. CDR3 in DNA: TGTGCCTGTGCCCTTTCCGACCCGCGATACGAGCAGTACTTC. Translated, it gives CACALSDPRYEQYF. Using reference TRBV30 and TRBJ2-7 for the parts outside the CDR3, the full variable domain is SQTIHQWPATLVQPVGSPLSLECTVEGTSNPNLYWYRQAAGRGLQLLFYSVGIGQISSEVPQNLSASRPQDRQFILSSKKLLLSDSGFYLCACALSDPRYEQYFGPGTRLTVT.

The genes are TRBV9 and TRBJ2-3; 14 nucleotides match TRBD2. In germline, CDR1 is SGDLS, CDR2 YYNGEE. The CDR3 contains 16 residues. V was pared by 3 bases and J by 4 bases, with 4 bases of the junction left unmatched. As DNA, the CDR3 is TGTGCCAGCAGCGCTACGGGACTAGCGGGAGCAGATACGCAGTATTTT. It codes for CASSATGLAGADTQYF.

The gene calls are TRBV15 and TRBJ1-1, with D tentatively TRBD1 (5 bases). Trimming took off 3 bases at V and 6 bases at J, with 14 bases between the two ends. The CDR3 is 14 amino acids. CDR1 LNHNV and CDR2 YYDKDF come from the germline V gene (reference sequence). CDR3: CATSRAGGNAEAFF. CDR3 nucleotide sequence: TGTGCCACCAGCAGGGCGGGGGGAAACGCTGAAGCTTTCTTT.

This clone was recorded a few times. At one end the junction does not follow the germline gene, possibly because of a read error. The genes are TRBV19 and TRBJ2-1; 7 nucleotides agree with TRBD2. The CDR3 runs 11 residues. Germline CDR1 reads LNHDA; CDR2 reads SQIVND (reference sequence). The DNA for the CDR3 is TGCGCTTCGGGGGGAGTGAATGAGCAGTTCTTC. Protein: CASGGVNEQFF. Variable domain in full (rest from reference TRBV19 and TRBJ2-1): DGGITQSPKYLFRKEGQNVTLSCEQNLNHDAMYWYRQDPGQGLRLIYYSQIVNDFQKGDIAEGYSVSREKKESFPLTVTSAQKNPTAFYLCASGGVNEQFFGPGTRLTVL.

J is TRBJ1-2 and V is TRBV13; 7 nucleotides align to TRBD1. The germline V gene has CDR1 PRHDT and CDR2 FYEKMQ (reference sequence). This CDR3 comprises 14 residues. V lost 0 bases, J lost 7 bases, and 5 bases stayed unmatched. CDR3 protein: CASSLGQGQGGYTF. In DNA form, the CDR3 reads TGTGCCAGCAGCTTAGGACAGGGGCAGGGTGGCTACACCTTC.

This clone counts as medium-sized (0.01 to 0.1%). The J gene is TRBJ1-1, the V gene TRBV10-2, with TRBD1 identical over 9 bases. The J segment lost 7 bases and the V segment lost 6 bases, leaving 3 bases of the junction unmatched. The CDR3 spans 12 residues. Germline assignment: CDR1 WSHSY and CDR2 SAAADI. The CDR3 loop reads CASSRDRDEAFF. CDR3 coding DNA: TGCGCCAGCAGCCGGGACAGGGATGAAGCTTTCTTT.

The DNA for the CDR3 is TGTGCCAGCAGCCGTAACAGGAACACTGAAGCTTTCTTT. Its protein product is CASSRNRNTEAFF. The chain uses TRBV7-2 and TRBJ1-1; D call uncertain. The CDR3 loop spans 13 amino acids. In germline, CDR1 is SGHTA, CDR2 FQGNSA. The V and J ends lost 5 bases and 1 base respectively, with 8 bases between them. Full variable domain (remainder filled in from reference TRBV7-2 and TRBJ1-1): GAGVSQSPSNKVTEKGKDVELRCDPISGHTALYWYRQSLGQGLEFLIYFQGNSAPDKSGLPSDRFSAERTGGSVSTLTIQRTQQEDSAVYLCASSRNRNTEAFFGQGTRLTVV.

This clone was observed a single time. The chain employs TRBV5-1 and TRBJ2-1; no firm D call. Germline lookup yields CDR1 SGHRS and CDR2 YFSETQ. CDR3 length: 12 amino acids. The V gene lost 4 bases and the J gene lost 6 bases, with 8 bases spanning the gap. CDR3 sequence: CASSPDPNEQFF. The CDR3 DNA sequence: TGCGCCAGCAGCCCTGACCCCAATGAGCAGTTCTTC.

V is TRBV24-1 and J is TRBJ2-7, with 7 bases identical to TRBD2. The germline V gene encodes CDR1 KGHDR and CDR2 SFDVKD. The length of the CDR3 is 15 residues. The V segment lost 3 bases and the J segment 6 bases; nucleotides outside the gene matches: 10. The CDR3 loop is CATSDPGGSGGEQYF. CDR3 sequence (DNA): TGTGCCACCAGTGATCCGGGAGGATCCGGAGGCGAGCAGTACTTC.

By sample share, this clone is medium-sized. V and J are TRBV7-9 and TRBJ1-4; a weak D match, TRBD1 (5 bases). Between the trimmed V and J ends, which lost 3 bases and 8 bases, there was a span of 13 bases. CDR1 and CDR2 from the germline V gene are SEHNR and FQNEAQ (reference sequence). The CDR3 has 14 residues. The CDR3 loop is CASSFTEGDEKLFF. The CDR3 bases are TGTGCCAGCAGCTTTACAGAAGGGGACGAAAAACTGTTTTTT. The variable domain in full, with the rest retrieved from reference TRBV7-9 and TRBJ1-4, is DTGVSQNPRHKITKRGQNVTFRCDPISEHNRLYWYRQTLGQGPEFLTYFQNEAQLEKSRLLSDRFSAERPKGSFSTLEIQRTEQGDSAMYLCASSFTEGDEKLFFGSGTQLSVL.

This sequence joins TRBV5-1 and TRBJ2-7; D gene unclear. V was shortened by 4 bases and J by 0 bases, with 11 bases between the two germline ends. The CDR3 spans 14 residues. Germline V gives CDR1 SGHRS, CDR2 YFSETQ. CDR3 bases: TGCGCCAGCAGCGACGAGCGTGGCTCCTACGAGCAGTACTTC. Translating gives CASSDERGSYEQYF.

The chain joins TRBV11-3 to TRBJ2-7, with D perhaps assigned TRBD1 or TRBD2 (5 bases each). Germline-derived CDR1 and CDR2 are SGHNT and YENEEA. The CDR3 runs to 14 residues. The V and J ends lost 6 bases and 1 base respectively, with 13 bases between them. CDR3 loop: CASRTGLQSYEQYF. The DNA for the CDR3 is TGTGCCAGCAGGACGGGGCTTCAATCCTACGAGCAGTACTTC.

The rearrangement links TRBV25-1 to TRBJ1-2; 7 nucleotides agree with TRBD1. Germline CDR1 is MGHDK and CDR2 is SYGVNS. The CDR3 sequence is 17 residues long. With V trimmed by 6 bases and J by 0 bases, 13 bases remained unmatched. This CDR3 is CASRIGRGGPTNYGYTF. CDR3 nucleotide sequence: TGTGCCAGCAGGATTGGGAGAGGGGGCCCCACTAACTATGGCTACACCTTC.

The genes are TRBV24-1 and TRBJ2-1, with D perhaps given as TRBD1 or TRBD2 (6 bases each). This CDR3 contains 15 residues. The germline V gene has CDR1 KGHDR and CDR2 SFDVKD. With 4 bases removed from V and 4 bases from J, the gap between germline ends came to 13 bases. CDR3 sequence: CATSDGGGGYNEQFF. The CDR3 DNA is TGTGCCACCAGTGACGGCGGAGGGGGGTACAATGAGCAGTTCTTC.

This clone was observed a single time. The chain couples TRBV5-6 to TRBJ1-2; possible D gene TRBD1, 6 bases. Trimming removed 3 bases from V and 6 bases from J, with 18 bases in between. Looked up from germline, CDR1 is SGHDT and CDR2 is YYEEEE. The CDR3 loop spans 15 amino acids. The CDR3 sequence is CASSYPLGGADGYTF. The CDR3 DNA is TGTGCCAGCAGCTACCCTCTGGGGGGGGCAGATGGCTACACCTTC.

The CDR3 nucleotides are TGTGCCAGTAGTATAGGGGGTACAGTAGGGGCCAACGTCCTGACTTTC. Its translation: CASSIGGTVGANVLTF. This chain links TRBV19 with TRBJ2-6; D is unresolved. CDR1 and CDR2 (germline): LNHDA, SQIVND (reference sequence). This CDR3 contains 16 residues. Trimming left V 1 base short and J 4 bases short, with 11 bases between.

This chain joins TRBV24-1 and TRBJ2-7; no clear D. The CDR3 contains 11 residues. Trimming removed 4 bases at V and 4 bases at J, with 4 bases between. Germline CDR1 reads KGHDR; CDR2 reads SFDVKD. CDR3 residues: CATSDLYEQYF. CDR3 coding DNA: TGTGCCACCAGTGACCTTTACGAGCAGTACTTC.